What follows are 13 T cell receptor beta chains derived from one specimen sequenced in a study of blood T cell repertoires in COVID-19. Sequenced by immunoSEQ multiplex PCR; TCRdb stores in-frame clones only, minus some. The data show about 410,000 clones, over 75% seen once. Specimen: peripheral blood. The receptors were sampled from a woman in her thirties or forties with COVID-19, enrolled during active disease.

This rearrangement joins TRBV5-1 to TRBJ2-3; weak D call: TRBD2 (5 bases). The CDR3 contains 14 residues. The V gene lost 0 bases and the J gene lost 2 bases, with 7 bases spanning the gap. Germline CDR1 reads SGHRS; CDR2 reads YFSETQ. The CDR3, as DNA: TGCGCCAGCAGCTTGGCTAGCCCCACAGATACGCAGTATTTT. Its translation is CASSLASPTDTQYF. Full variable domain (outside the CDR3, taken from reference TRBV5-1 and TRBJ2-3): KAGVTQTPRYLIKTRGQQVTLSCSPISGHRSVSWYQQTPGQGLQFLFEYFSETQRNKGNFPGRFSGRQFSNSRSEMNVSTLELGDSALYLCASSLASPTDTQYFGPGTRLTVL.

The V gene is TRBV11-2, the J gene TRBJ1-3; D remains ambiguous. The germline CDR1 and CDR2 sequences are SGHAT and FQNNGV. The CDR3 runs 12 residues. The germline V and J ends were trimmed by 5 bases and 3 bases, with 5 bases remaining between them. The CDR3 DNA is TGTGCCAGCAGCGCAGTTGGAAACACCATATATTTT. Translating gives CASSAVGNTIYF.

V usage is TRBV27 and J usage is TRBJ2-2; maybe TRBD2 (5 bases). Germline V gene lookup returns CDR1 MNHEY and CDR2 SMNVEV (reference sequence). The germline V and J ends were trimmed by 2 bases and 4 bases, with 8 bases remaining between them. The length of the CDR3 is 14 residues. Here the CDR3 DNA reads TGTGCCAGCAGTTTAGCAGGAGGCACCGGGGAGCTGTTTTTT. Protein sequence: CASSLAGGTGELFF.

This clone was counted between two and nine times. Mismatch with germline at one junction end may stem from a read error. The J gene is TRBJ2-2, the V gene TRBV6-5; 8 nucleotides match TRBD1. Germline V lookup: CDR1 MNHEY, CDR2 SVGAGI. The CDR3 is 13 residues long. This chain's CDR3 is CACHRGDTGELFF. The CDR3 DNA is TGTGCCTGTCACAGGGGGGACACAGGGGAGCTGTTTTTT.

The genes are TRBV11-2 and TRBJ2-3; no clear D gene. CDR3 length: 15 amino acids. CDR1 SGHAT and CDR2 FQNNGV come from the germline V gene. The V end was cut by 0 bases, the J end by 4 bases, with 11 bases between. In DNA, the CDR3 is TGTGCCAGCAGCTTAGATCCTGGGCTGGCAGATACGCAGTATTTT. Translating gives CASSLDPGLADTQYF.

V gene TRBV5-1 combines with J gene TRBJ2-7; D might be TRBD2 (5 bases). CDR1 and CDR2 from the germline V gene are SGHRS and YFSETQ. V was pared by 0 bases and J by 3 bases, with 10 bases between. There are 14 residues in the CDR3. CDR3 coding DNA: TGCGCCAGCAGCTTGGGAGCGGAGTACTACGAGCAGTACTTC. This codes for CASSLGAEYYEQYF. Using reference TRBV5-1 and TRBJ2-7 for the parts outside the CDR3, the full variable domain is KAGVTQTPRYLIKTRGQQVTLSCSPISGHRSVSWYQQTPGQGLQFLFEYFSETQRNKGNFPGRFSGRQFSNSRSEMNVSTLELGDSALYLCASSLGAEYYEQYFGPGTRLTVT.

The CDR3 protein is CAWSGPGTTNQPQHF. CDR3 nucleotide sequence: TGTGCCTGGAGTGGCCCCGGGACAACAAATCAGCCCCAGCATTTT. V gene TRBV30 combines with J gene TRBJ1-5; TRBD1 is a possible D gene (6 bases). CDR3 length: 15 residues. The germline V gene encodes CDR1 GTSNPN and CDR2 SVGIG (reference sequence). V dropped 1 base and J dropped 4 bases, with 14 bases sitting between them.

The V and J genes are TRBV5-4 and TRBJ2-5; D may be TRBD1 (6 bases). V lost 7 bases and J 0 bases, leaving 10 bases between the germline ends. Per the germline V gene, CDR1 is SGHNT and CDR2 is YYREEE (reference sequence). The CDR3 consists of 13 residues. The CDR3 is CASSRDNQETQYF. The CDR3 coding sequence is TGTGCCAGCTCCCGGGACAACCAAGAGACCCAGTACTTC.

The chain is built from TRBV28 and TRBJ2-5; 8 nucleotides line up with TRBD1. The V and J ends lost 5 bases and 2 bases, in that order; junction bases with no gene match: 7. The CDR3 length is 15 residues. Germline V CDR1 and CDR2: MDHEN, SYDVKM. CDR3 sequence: CASSLRGLRQETQYF. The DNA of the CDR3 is TGTGCCAGCAGTCTCAGGGGGCTCCGGCAAGAGACCCAGTACTTC.

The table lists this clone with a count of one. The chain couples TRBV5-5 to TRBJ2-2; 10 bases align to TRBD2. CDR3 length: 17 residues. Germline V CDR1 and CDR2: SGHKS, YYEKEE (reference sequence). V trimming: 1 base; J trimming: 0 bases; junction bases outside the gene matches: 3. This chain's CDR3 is CASSLRTSGANTGELFF. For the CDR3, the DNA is TGTGCCAGCAGCTTGCGAACTAGCGGGGCGAACACCGGGGAGCTGTTTTTT.

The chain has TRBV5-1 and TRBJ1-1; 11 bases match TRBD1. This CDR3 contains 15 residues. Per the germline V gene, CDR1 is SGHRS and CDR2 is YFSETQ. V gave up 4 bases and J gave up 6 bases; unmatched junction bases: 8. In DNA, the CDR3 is TGCGCCAGCAGCCTAAGGACAGGGGGCGAGGCTGAAGCTTTCTTT. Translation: CASSLRTGGEAEAFF.

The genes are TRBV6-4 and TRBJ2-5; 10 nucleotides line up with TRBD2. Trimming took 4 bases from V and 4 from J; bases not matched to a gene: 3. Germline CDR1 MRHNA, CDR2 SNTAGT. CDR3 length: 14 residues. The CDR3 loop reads CASSVSGGAETQYF. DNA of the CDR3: TGTGCCAGCAGTGTAAGCGGGGGGGCAGAGACCCAGTACTTC.

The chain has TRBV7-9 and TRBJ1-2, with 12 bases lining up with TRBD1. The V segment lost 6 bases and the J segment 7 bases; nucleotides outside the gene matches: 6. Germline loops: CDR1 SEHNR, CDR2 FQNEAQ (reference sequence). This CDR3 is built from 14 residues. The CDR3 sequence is CASRAGQGARGYTF. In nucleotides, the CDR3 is TGTGCCAGCAGGGCGGGACAGGGGGCACGTGGCTACACCTTC.